These 5 T cell receptor beta chains were sequenced from one sample in a study of OX40 agonist ivuxolimab in advanced cancers. The method behind the library was the immunoSEQ multiplex PCR assay. TCRdb mirrors the immuneACCESS table, restricted to in-frame sequences. Some clones are absent from its copies; in checked studies, under half trace to an unresolved V gene, and the reason for the others is unknown. In this sample the table shows approximately 19,000 clones, approximately 90% of which occur a single time. Around 10% of the sample is in the top ten clones. Material: CD4+ or CD8+ T cells sorted from blood, obtained in a trial of the OX40 agonist ivuxolimab. The receptors come from an adult with an advanced solid tumor such as melanoma, head and neck, liver or kidney cancer.

This chain links TRBV5-1 with TRBJ2-5; D gene uncertain. The end of the DNA fits TRBJ2-7 better, so the J call may be wrong. The CDR3 is made up of 15 amino acids. The germline V gene encodes CDR1 SGHRS and CDR2 YFSETQ. The CDR3 nucleotides are TGCGCCAGCAGCTTGAGGGAACGACCCTCCTACGAGCAGTACTTC. Translation gives CASSLRERPSYEQYF.

The rearrangement joins TRBV5-6 to TRBJ1-1; TRBD1 agrees at 10 bases. The CDR3 is 16 amino acids. Trimming cost V 2 bases and J 4 bases; bases outside gene matches: 8. CDR1 SGHDT and CDR2 YYEEEE come from the germline V gene. For the CDR3, the DNA is TGTGCCAGCAGCTTCCGGGACAGGGGTATGGGCACTGAAGCTTTCTTT. Protein: CASSFRDRGMGTEAFF.

The chain is built from TRBV27 and TRBJ2-7, with a weak D call TRBD1 (6 bases). From germline, CDR1 is MNHEY and CDR2 SMNVEV (reference sequence). The CDR3 spans 15 residues. V was clipped by 5 bases and J by 2 bases, with 16 bases between them. The CDR3 coding sequence is TGTGCCAGCAGTCCCCCGAGGGCAGGGGCCTACGAGCAGTACTTC. Translating gives CASSPPRAGAYEQYF.

The V and J genes are TRBV10-3 and TRBJ2-3; D is undetermined. This CDR3 is built from 16 residues. Per germline, CDR1 ENHRY and CDR2 SYGVKD. V was pared by 7 bases and J by 1 base, with 18 bases between. The CDR3 protein is CAINPSRAQGTDTQYF. DNA of the CDR3: TGTGCCATCAATCCAAGCCGGGCTCAGGGCACAGATACGCAGTATTTT.

This chain joins TRBV10-3 and TRBJ2-7; no clear D gene. V lost 2 bases and J 2 bases, leaving 7 bases between the germline ends. CDR3 size: 13 residues. Germline V gene sequence: CDR1 ENHRY, CDR2 SYGVKD. In DNA form, the CDR3 reads TGTGCCATCAGTGAGCCCGGAACCTACGAGCAGTACTTC. Encoded protein: CAISEPGTYEQYF.